The 22 T cell receptor beta chains reported below all come from one sample, sequenced in a study of blood T cell repertoires in COVID-19. TCRdb's copy holds only in-frame clones and misses some; the assay was immunoSEQ multiplex PCR. The table has under 200,000 clones, around 86% seen once. Source material: PBMCs or T cells enriched from blood (not recorded which). The receptor set was obtained from a woman between 40 and 50 years old in a cohort exposed to, infected with or recovered from COVID-19 (not recorded which).

This rearrangement joins TRBV6-5 to TRBJ2-1; tentative D call: TRBD1 (5 bases). The CDR3 covers 13 residues. Deletions cut 2 bases from V and 10 bases from J, with 12 bases between. CDR1 is MNHEY, CDR2 SVGAGI, per germline. The CDR3 region is CASSYKGVREQFF. Written as DNA, the CDR3 is TGTGCCAGCAGTTACAAAGGGGTAAGGGAGCAGTTCTTC.

The V gene is TRBV4-3, the J gene TRBJ2-3, with 11 positions matching TRBD2. The germline gives CDR1 LGHNA, CDR2 YSLEER. With V trimmed by 4 bases and J by 2 bases, 5 bases remained unmatched. The CDR3 covers 16 residues. CDR3 loop: CASSPGLADFTDTQYF. The CDR3 coding sequence is TGCGCCAGCAGCCCGGGACTAGCGGACTTCACAGATACGCAGTATTTT.

This chain uses TRBV28 with TRBJ1-2, with a possible D match to TRBD1 (5 bases). The ends were cut back, 2 bases at V and 2 bases at J, with 12 bases in the middle. CDR3 size: 15 residues. The germline CDR1 and CDR2 sequences are MDHEN and SYDVKM. CDR3 DNA sequence: TGTGCCAGCAGTTTAATCGGTGACAGCAACTATGGCTACACCTTC. It codes for CASSLIGDSNYGYTF.

V gene TRBV2 combines with J gene TRBJ2-7; possibly TRBD1 for D (6 bases). V lost 4 bases, J lost 3 bases, and 13 bases lay in between. The germline V gene encodes CDR1 SNHLY and CDR2 FYNNEI. CDR3 length: 14 residues. CDR3 sequence reads: CASSVEQGIYEQYF. The CDR3 DNA reads as TGTGCCAGCAGTGTCGAACAGGGAATCTACGAGCAGTACTTC.

The chain's CDR3 is CSVGGGRGSPLHF. The CDR3 DNA is TGCAGCGTTGGGGGGGGAAGAGGCTCACCCCTCCACTTT. V is TRBV29-1 and J is TRBJ1-6, with TRBD1 as a possible D gene (5 bases). The CDR3 runs to 13 residues. Germline-derived CDR1 and CDR2 are SQVTM and ANQGSEA. The ends were cut back, 4 bases at V and 10 bases at J, with 14 bases in the middle.

The CDR3 nucleotides are TGTGCCAGCAGCTTGGAGAATCGGGACGAGCAGTACTTC. Translation gives CASSLENRDEQYF. The chain is built from TRBV5-4 and TRBJ2-7; D call uncertain. The CDR3 has 13 amino acids. The V end was cut by 0 bases, the J end by 5 bases, with 9 bases between. Germline V gene data show CDR1 as SGHNT and CDR2 as YYREEE (reference sequence).

The chain links TRBV24-1 to TRBJ1-1, with D perhaps matching TRBD1 (5 bases). Trimming stripped 3 bases from V and 11 bases from J, with 18 bases between. The germline V gene encodes CDR1 KGHDR and CDR2 SFDVKD. The CDR3 covers 14 residues. In DNA, the CDR3 is TGTGCCACCAGTGATCCGGGGGTGCAGGGTGAGGCTTTCTTT. Protein: CATSDPGVQGEAFF.

The rearrangement links TRBV2 to TRBJ1-1, with 8 positions matching TRBD1. This CDR3 has 15 residues. From germline, CDR1 is SNHLY and CDR2 FYNNEI. Losses at the gene ends were 5 bases for V and 0 bases for J; bases not matched to a gene: 5. For the CDR3, the DNA is TGTGCCAGCAGTAAAAACAGGGGGGTGAACACTGAAGCTTTCTTT. Translated, it gives CASSKNRGVNTEAFF.

The chain uses TRBV10-1 and TRBJ1-1; maybe TRBD1 (6 bases). The length of the CDR3 is 14 residues. CDR1 is WNHNN and CDR2 is SYGVQD in the germline V gene (reference sequence). Trimming took 4 bases from V and 4 from J, leaving 13 bases between them. The CDR3 is CASSGTGRATEAFF. The CDR3 DNA reads as TGCGCCAGCAGTGGAACAGGGCGAGCCACTGAAGCTTTCTTT.

V gene TRBV7-9 combines with J gene TRBJ2-7; weak D call: TRBD2 (5 bases). With 3 bases removed from V and 3 bases from J, the gap between germline ends came to 21 bases. The CDR3 runs 17 residues. Germline V lookup: CDR1 SEHNR, CDR2 FQNEAQ (reference sequence). CDR3 sequence: CASSFPTTGSTNYEQYF. CDR3 DNA: TGTGCCAGCAGCTTCCCAACGACGGGGTCAACTAACTACGAGCAGTACTTC.

The CDR3 is CASSIDRVSYNSPLHF. CDR3 bases: TGTGCCAGCAGCATAGACAGGGTGTCCTATAATTCACCCCTCCACTTT. The chain employs TRBV28 and TRBJ1-6; 7 bases line up with TRBD1. V gave up 6 bases and J gave up 1 base; unmatched junction bases: 6. CDR3 length: 16 amino acids. The V gene's germline CDR1 is MDHEN and CDR2 SYDVKM.

The V call is TRBV28, the J call TRBJ2-7; TRBD2 might be the D (5 bases). The CDR3 loop spans 14 amino acids. Germline-derived CDR1 and CDR2 are MDHEN and SYDVKM. V dropped 6 bases and J dropped 0 bases, with 12 bases sitting between them. CDR3 nucleotides: TGTGCCAGCAGCCCGGCGGAGGCCTCCTACGAGCAGTACTTC. Its protein product is CASSPAEASYEQYF. Based on the CDR3 plus reference TRBV28 and TRBJ2-7, the full variable domain is DVKVTQSSRYLVKRTGEKVFLECVQDMDHENMFWYRQDPGLGLRLIYFSYDVKMKEKGDIPEGYSVSREKKERFSLILESASTNQTSMYLCASSPAEASYEQYFGPGTRLTVT.

V usage is TRBV27 and J usage is TRBJ1-1; 7 bases align to TRBD1. CDR3 size: 14 residues. Germline CDR1 reads MNHEY; CDR2 reads SMNVEV (reference sequence). Germline trimming cut 6 bases from V and 1 base from J; bases unmatched to any gene: 5. The CDR3 here is CASRIQGPNTEAFF. Here the CDR3 DNA reads TGTGCCAGCAGGATACAGGGGCCGAACACTGAAGCTTTCTTT.

The chain joins TRBV4-1 to TRBJ2-5, with 9 nucleotides matching TRBD1. Per the germline V gene, CDR1 is MGHRA and CDR2 is YSYEKL. This CDR3 is 14 amino acids long. Germline trimming cut 4 bases from V and 5 bases from J; bases unmatched to any gene: 5. DNA for the CDR3: TGCGCCAGCAGCCGTCACAGGGGGCAGGAGACCCAGTACTTC. Residues: CASSRHRGQETQYF.

CDR3: CASSFGGVGETQYF. The CDR3 DNA sequence: TGTGCCAGCAGCTTTGGGGGGGTCGGGGAGACCCAGTACTTC. The genes are TRBV13 and TRBJ2-5; 7 positions agree with TRBD2. The length of the CDR3 is 14 residues. Trimming took 3 bases from V and 5 from J; bases not matched to a gene: 6. Germline V gene sequence: CDR1 PRHDT, CDR2 FYEKMQ (reference sequence).

The chain uses TRBV4-2 and TRBJ2-2; 9 bases fit TRBD2. J lost 2 bases, V lost 2 bases, and 6 bases had no gene match. The CDR3 runs 17 residues. The germline V gene encodes CDR1 LGHNA and CDR2 YNFKEQ. The CDR3 sequence: CASSQLGLALNTGELFF. CDR3 nucleotides: TGTGCCAGCAGCCAACTGGGACTAGCCTTAAACACCGGGGAGCTGTTTTTT.

The chain couples TRBV5-4 to TRBJ2-7; 8 positions match TRBD1. CDR3 size: 17 residues. The germline CDR1 and CDR2 sequences are SGHNT and YYREEE (reference sequence). V shed 4 bases and J 2 bases; nucleotides not matched to a gene: 14. The CDR3 nucleotides read TGTGCCAGCAGCGCCGGGACAGGAGCAGTGGGGACCTACGAGCAGTACTTC. Protein product: CASSAGTGAVGTYEQYF.

The chain joins TRBV5-1 to TRBJ2-3; TRBD1 is a possible D gene (6 bases). V was trimmed by 1 base and J by 4 bases, leaving 10 bases between them. Germline loops: CDR1 SGHRS, CDR2 YFSETQ. The CDR3 has 14 residues. CDR3 residues: CASSLTGSADTQYF. The CDR3 DNA follows: TGCGCCAGCAGCTTGACAGGGTCCGCAGATACGCAGTATTTT.

The genes are TRBV4-1 and TRBJ1-1; D might be TRBD1 (6 bases). The CDR3 runs to 19 residues. In germline, CDR1 is MGHRA, CDR2 YSYEKL. Trimming shortened V by 0 bases and J by 1 base, and 21 bases separated the two germline ends. The CDR3 is CASSQDRGTRRMGNTEAFF. CDR3 bases: TGCGCCAGCAGCCAAGATAGGGGGACGCGACGGATGGGGAACACTGAAGCTTTCTTT.

J is TRBJ2-1 and V is TRBV13; 7 positions agree with TRBD2. V lost 8 bases, J lost 7 bases, and 11 bases stayed unmatched. Looked up from germline, CDR1 is PRHDT and CDR2 is FYEKMQ (reference sequence). The CDR3 has 14 residues. The CDR3 nucleotides are TGTGCCAGCTGGGGGGGAGAACCGGGGAATGAGCAGTTCTTC. This sequence encodes CASWGGEPGNEQFF.

The rearrangement uses TRBV25-1 and TRBJ2-2, with 7 nucleotides matching TRBD1. Germline V CDR1 and CDR2: MGHDK, SYGVNS. The CDR3 extends over 15 amino acids. The junction had 7 bases not matched to a gene; V was cut back by 6 bases and J by 3 bases. The DNA of the CDR3 is TGTGCCAGCAGCGTCCCCCAGGGGGACACCGGGGAGCTGTTTTTT. It yields the protein CASSVPQGDTGELFF.

This clone was observed a few times. This rearrangement joins TRBV7-9 to TRBJ2-7, with a possible D match to TRBD2 (6 bases). This CDR3 is built from 16 residues. The germline CDR1 and CDR2 sequences are SEHNR and FQNEAQ (reference sequence). V lost 3 bases to trimming and J lost 4 bases, with 19 bases between them. The CDR3 coding sequence is TGTGCCAGCAGCTTGACAGAGGGAGGACGGAAATACGAGCAGTACTTC. This sequence encodes CASSLTEGGRKYEQYF.